This TCR beta chain was retrieved from a study of CD8 T cells in Susac syndrome. The authors reverse transcribed 0.5 to 1 ug RNA with random hexamers. TCRdb redid the calling of the immunoSEQ multiplex PCR reads with MiXCR, one entry per CDR3 protein. The sample records hundreds of thousands of distinct CDR3 sequences, 75% to 90% being singletons. Each multiple sclerosis control was a treatment-naive patient with relapsing-remitting disease that was either stable or active. Sequencing was carried out using CD8+ T cells from PBMCs. The sequence came from a human donor with multiple sclerosis.

The CDR3 coding sequence is TGTGCCAGCAGCTTAATCTCTGCGAACTGGGCCGGGGAGCTGTTTTTT. This codes for CASSLISANWAGELFF. The chain uses TRBV7-8 and TRBJ2-2; D remains unclear. This CDR3 has 16 amino acids. CDR1 is SGHVS and CDR2 is FQNEAQ in the germline V gene. V lost 2 bases to trimming and J lost 6 bases, with 16 bases between them.